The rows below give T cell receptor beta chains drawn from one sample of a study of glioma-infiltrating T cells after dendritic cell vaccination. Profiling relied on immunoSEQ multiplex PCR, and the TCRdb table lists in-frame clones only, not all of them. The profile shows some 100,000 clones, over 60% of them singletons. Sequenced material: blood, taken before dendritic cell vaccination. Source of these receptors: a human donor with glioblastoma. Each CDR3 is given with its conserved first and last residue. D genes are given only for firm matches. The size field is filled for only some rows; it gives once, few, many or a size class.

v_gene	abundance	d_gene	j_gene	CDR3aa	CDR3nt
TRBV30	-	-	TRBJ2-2	CAWSLPGELFF	TGTGCCTGGAGCCTCCCCGGGGAGCTGTTTTTT
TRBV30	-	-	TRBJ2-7	CAWSRAYEQYF	TGTGCCTGGAGTCGAGCCTACGAGCAGTACTTC
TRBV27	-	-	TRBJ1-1	CASTSSGGNTEAFF	TGTGCCAGCACTTCCTCGGGGGGTAACACTGAAGCTTTCTTT
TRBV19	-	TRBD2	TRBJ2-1	CASSISRGRTGYNEQFF	TGTGCCAGTAGTATCTCCCGCGGGAGGACGGGGTACAATGAGCAGTTCTTC
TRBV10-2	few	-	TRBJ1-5	CASSESTTSQPQHF	TGCGCCAGCAGTGAGTCCACTACTAGTCAGCCCCAGCATTTT
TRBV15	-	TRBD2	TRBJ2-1	CATSRGLAGSYNEQFF	TGTGCCACCAGCAGGGGACTAGCGGGGTCCTACAATGAGCAGTTCTTC
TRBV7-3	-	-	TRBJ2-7	CASSPGSPGEQYF	TGTGCCAGCAGCCCGGGATCCCCTGGGGAGCAGTACTTC
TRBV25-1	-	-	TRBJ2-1	CASSATRGSLWSEQFF	TGTGCCAGCAGTGCCACCAGAGGGTCCTTATGGAGTGAGCAGTTCTTC
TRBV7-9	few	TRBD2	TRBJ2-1	CASSLLSGRARGRNEQFF	TGTGCCAGCAGCTTACTCAGCGGGAGGGCCAGGGGAAGGAATGAGCAGTTCTTC
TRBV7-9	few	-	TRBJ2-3	CASSHSDSTLTDTQYF	TGTGCCAGCAGCCACTCTGACTCGACTCTCACAGATACGCAGTATTTT
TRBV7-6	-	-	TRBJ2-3	CASSLRQGSGTDTQYF	TGTGCCAGCAGCTTACGCCAGGGGAGCGGCACAGATACGCAGTATTTT
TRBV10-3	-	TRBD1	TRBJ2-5	CAISNTGGPYQETQYF	TGTGCCATCAGCAATACAGGGGGCCCCTATCAAGAGACCCAGTACTTC
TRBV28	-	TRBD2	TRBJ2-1	CASSLAGLAHNEQFF	TGTGCCAGCAGTTTAGCCGGACTAGCCCACAATGAGCAGTTCTTC
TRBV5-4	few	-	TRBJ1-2	CASSQQGAGSYTF	TGTGCCAGCAGCCAGCAAGGCGCGGGTAGCTACACCTTC
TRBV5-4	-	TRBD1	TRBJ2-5	CASSSGQGRETQYF	TGTGCCAGCAGCTCAGGACAGGGAAGGGAGACCCAGTACTTC
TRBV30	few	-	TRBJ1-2	CAWSFPRGRPPWKYNGYTF	TGTGCCTGGAGTTTCCCGCGAGGTCGCCCCCCATGGAAGTATAATGGCTACACCTTC
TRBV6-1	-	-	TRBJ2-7	CASSPSGVTYEQYF	TGTGCCAGCAGCCCATCTGGAGTAACGTACGAGCAGTACTTC
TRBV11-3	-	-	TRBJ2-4	CASSDRAQGFIQYF	TGTGCCAGCAGCGATAGGGCCCAGGGTTTCATTCAGTACTTC
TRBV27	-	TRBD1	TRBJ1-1	CASSFAGGRNEAFF	TGTGCCAGCAGTTTTGCAGGGGGCAGGAATGAAGCTTTCTTT
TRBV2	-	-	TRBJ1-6	CASRFDSYSPLHF	TGTGCCAGCAGGTTCGACAGTTATTCACCCCTCCACTTT
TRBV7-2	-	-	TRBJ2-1	CASSQTHSSYNEQFF	TGTGCCAGCAGCCAGACTCATAGCTCCTACAATGAGCAGTTCTTC
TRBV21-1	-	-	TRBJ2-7	CASSKALRDRLTPYEQYF	TGTGCCAGCAGCAAAGCCCTTCGGGACAGGCTCACCCCCTACGAGCAGTACTTC
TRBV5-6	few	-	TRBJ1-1	CASSLGDSSEAFF	TGTGCCAGCAGCTTGGGAGACAGCAGTGAAGCTTTCTTT
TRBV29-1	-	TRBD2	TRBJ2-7	CSVTGTSGSNEQYF	TGCAGCGTTACCGGGACTAGCGGGAGTAACGAGCAGTACTTC
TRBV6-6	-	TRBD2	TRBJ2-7	CASRLGLVYEQYF	TGTGCCAGCAGGTTGGGACTAGTGTACGAGCAGTACTTC
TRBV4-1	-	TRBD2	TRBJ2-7	CASSQAPSGPYEQYF	TGCGCCAGCAGCCAAGCCCCTAGCGGGCCTTACGAGCAGTACTTC
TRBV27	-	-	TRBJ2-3	CASSAETNRLDTQYF	TGTGCCAGCAGTGCTGAAACTAACCGGCTGGATACGCAGTATTTT
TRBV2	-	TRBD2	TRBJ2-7	CASILGLAGGSSWYF	TGTGCCAGCATTCTCGGACTAGCGGGAGGGAGCTCGTGGTACTTC
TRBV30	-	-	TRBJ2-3	CAWSSWRGLTDTQYF	TGTGCCTGGAGTTCCTGGAGGGGGCTGACAGATACGCAGTATTTT
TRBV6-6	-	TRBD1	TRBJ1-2	CASSYSGTGSSGGYTF	TGTGCCAGCAGTTACTCCGGGACAGGGAGTTCGGGTGGCTACACCTTC
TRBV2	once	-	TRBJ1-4	CASSFDRREKLFF	TGTGCCAGCAGTTTTGACAGGCGGGAAAAACTGTTTTTT
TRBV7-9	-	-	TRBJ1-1	CASSHPLGKGARTEAFF	TGTGCCAGCAGCCACCCCCTTGGGAAAGGGGCACGGACTGAAGCTTTCTTT
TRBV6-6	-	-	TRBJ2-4	CASSYSQGAKNIQYF	TGTGCCAGCAGTTACTCGCAGGGGGCCAAAAACATTCAGTACTTC
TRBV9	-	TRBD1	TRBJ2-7	CASSVLGQGAYEQYF	TGTGCCAGCAGCGTGTTGGGACAGGGGGCTTACGAGCAGTACTTC
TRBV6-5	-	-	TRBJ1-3	CATQVTGSSGNTIYF	TGTGCCACACAGGTTACAGGCTCCTCTGGAAACACCATATATTTT
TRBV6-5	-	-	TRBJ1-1	CASSYETGRPEAFF	TGTGCCAGCAGTTACGAGACAGGCCGGCCTGAAGCTTTCTTT
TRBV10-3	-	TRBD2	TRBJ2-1	CAIAWLAGEGHEQFF	TGTGCCATCGCTTGGCTAGCGGGAGAAGGCCATGAGCAGTTCTTC
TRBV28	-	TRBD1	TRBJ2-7	CASTTGTGFYEQYF	TGTGCCAGCACTACCGGGACAGGTTTTTACGAGCAGTACTTC
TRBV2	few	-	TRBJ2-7	CASRHRVGEQYF	TGTGCCAGCAGGCACAGGGTCGGCGAGCAGTACTTC
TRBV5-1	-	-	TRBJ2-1	CASSFGSGLTDEQFF	TGCGCCAGCAGCTTTGGTAGCGGACTCACAGATGAGCAGTTCTTC
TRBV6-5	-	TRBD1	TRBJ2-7	CASSPRDRGFYEQYF	TGTGCCAGCAGTCCTCGGGACAGGGGGTTCTACGAGCAGTACTTC
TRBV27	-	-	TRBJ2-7	CASSFYPSRELAQYF	TGTGCCAGCAGTTTCTATCCCAGTCGCGAACTAGCGCAGTACTTC
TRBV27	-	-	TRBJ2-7	CASAVGGSYEQYF	TGTGCCAGTGCAGTAGGGGGCTCCTACGAGCAGTACTTC
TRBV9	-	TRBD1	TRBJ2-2	CASSTRQGSGTGELFF	TGTGCCAGCAGCACCCGACAGGGTTCCGGCACCGGGGAGCTGTTTTTT
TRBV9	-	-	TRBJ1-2	CASSVRQDGYTF	TGTGCCAGCAGCGTTCGACAGGATGGCTACACCTTC
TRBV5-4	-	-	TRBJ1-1	CASSIDSKTEAFF	TGTGCCAGCAGCATCGACAGTAAAACTGAAGCTTTCTTT
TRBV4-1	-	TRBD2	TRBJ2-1	CASSQVIQVSGRDNEQFF	TGCGCCAGCAGCCAAGTGATCCAGGTGAGCGGGAGGGACAATGAGCAGTTCTTC
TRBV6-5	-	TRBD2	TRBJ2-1	CASSPSGVEQFF	TGTGCCAGCAGCCCTAGCGGGGTTGAGCAGTTCTTC